This T cell receptor (beta chain) was obtained from a study of shared clonotypes between healthy human individuals. Notes on the study in general: It was the few donors that limited the genetic and exposure-history diversity represented. How much donors shared clonotypes was expected to be affected by sequencing depth.

Authors' analysis steps: ImmunoSEQ output lacked quality scores and full-length reads, limiting matched filtering. Generated by immunoSEQ multiplex PCR, the TCRdb table keeps only in-frame clones and is missing some. The DNA gave D and trimming, while V, J and clone size come from that table. This repertoire shows about 87,000 clones, approximately 51% found once; its top ten account for roughly 16%. On this clone: The antigen remains unidentified.

The CDR3 length is 12 residues. Germline CDR1 SGHTA, CDR2 FQGTGA. Between the trimmed V and J ends, which lost 5 bases and 6 bases, there was a span of 9 bases. Source material: PBMCs. The source is a woman aged 35 to 49 in good health. Some clones in this sample may be carry-over from other donors' samples. This chain connects TRBV7-3 to TRBJ2-3; unclear D gene. The CDR3 sequence: CASSLLLDTQYF. Written as DNA, the CDR3 is TGTGCCAGCAGCCTCCTACTGGATACGCAGTATTTT. Looking up the rest from reference TRBV7-3 and TRBJ2-3 gives the full variable domain: GAGVSQTPSNKVTEKGKYVELRCDPISGHTALYWYRQSLGQGPEFLIYFQGTGAADDSGLPNDRFFAVRPEGSVSTLKIQRTERGDSAVYLCASSLLLDTQYFGPGTRLTVL.